These T cell receptor beta chains were read from a single sample in a study of T cells in localized non-small cell lung cancer. The protocol was immunoSEQ multiplex PCR, while the TCRdb copy is restricted to in-frame clones and leaves out a portion. Here the sample spans 2,000 to 3,000 clones, more than 25% being singletons. The specimen was lung tumor tissue, collected before any cancer treatment. The receptors derive from a male donor at least 60 years old with stage I lung adenocarcinoma. The CDR3 runs from the conserved cysteine through the conserved F or W. The order of the fields is CDR3 protein, CDR3 DNA, J gene, D gene, clone size, V gene. The D gene is left open where the match is weak. Expanded clones get a size class; other rows say once, few or many, or leave the size out.

CASSQGGDRITYEQYF,TGCGCCAGCAGCCAAGGGGGGGACAGGATTACCTACGAGCAGTACTTC,TRBJ2-7,TRBD1,-,TRBV4-1
CASSRLQGGESPLHF,TGTGCCAGCAGCCGATTACAGGGGGGGGAATCACCCCTCCACTTT,TRBJ1-6,TRBD1,few,TRBV11-3
CAIKRDQNTEAFF,TGTGCCATCAAGAGGGACCAGAACACTGAAGCTTTCTTT,TRBJ1-1,-,-,TRBV6-8
CASREGQTEAFF,TGTGCCAGTAGGGAGGGGCAGACCGAAGCTTTCTTT,TRBJ1-1,-,-,TRBV19
CASGQGSGNTIYF,TGTGCCAGCGGACAGGGCTCTGGAAACACCATATATTTT,TRBJ1-3,TRBD1,few,TRBV9
CASSQGDRGSYEQYF,TGCGCCAGCAGCCAAGGAGACAGGGGTTCCTACGAGCAGTACTTC,TRBJ2-7,TRBD1,few,TRBV4-1
CASSYLQGDEAFF,TGTGCCAGCAGTTACCTACAGGGGGATGAAGCTTTCTTT,TRBJ1-1,TRBD1,-,TRBV6-8
CSVFSGGVGTEAFF,TGCAGCGTTTTCTCTGGGGGCGTAGGAACTGAAGCTTTCTTT,TRBJ1-1,-,large,TRBV29-1
CASSLSAGPRDTQYF,TGTGCCAGCAGCTTGAGCGCGGGCCCGCGGGATACGCAGTATTTT,TRBJ2-3,-,-,TRBV11-3
CASSPRRLAGGPDTQYF,TGTGCCAGCAGCCCGAGGCGACTAGCGGGGGGCCCAGATACGCAGTATTTT,TRBJ2-3,TRBD2,medium-sized,TRBV11-3
CASSYNLGSTDTQYF,TGTGCCAGCTCCTACAACCTTGGCAGCACAGATACGCAGTATTTT,TRBJ2-3,-,-,TRBV18
CASSLPSRRDPALMNTEAFF,TGTGCCAGCAGTCTACCCTCACGGAGGGATCCTGCACTAATGAACACTGAAGCTTTCTTT,TRBJ1-1,-,few,TRBV6-8
CASTGQVMNEQFF,TGTGCCAGTACGGGACAGGTGATGAATGAGCAGTTCTTC,TRBJ2-1,TRBD1,few,TRBV2
CATTGTSQKETQYF,TGTGCCACTACCGGGACTAGCCAAAAGGAGACCCAGTACTTC,TRBJ2-5,TRBD2,-,TRBV6-8
CASSLTGETQYF,TGTGCCAGCTCCTTGACGGGGGAGACCCAGTACTTC,TRBJ2-5,-,few,TRBV18
CASSSPKTGTGNTIYF,TGTGCCAGCAGTTCCCCCAAGACAGGAACTGGAAACACCATATATTTT,TRBJ1-3,-,-,TRBV6-8
CASSQAGTSGGAPLFF,TGTGCCAGCAGCCAAGCCGGGACTAGCGGGGGGGCCCCCCTGTTCTTC,TRBJ2-1,TRBD2,-,TRBV7-4
CASSLDTNEKLFF,TGTGCCAGCTCACTTGATACTAATGAAAAACTGTTTTTT,TRBJ1-4,-,medium-sized,TRBV18
CASSEGQGARYGYTF,TGTGCCAGCAGTGAAGGACAGGGGGCGAGGTATGGCTACACCTTC,TRBJ1-2,TRBD1,-,TRBV6-1
CASTQLGADTGELFF,TGTGCCAGCACCCAACTGGGTGCGGACACCGGGGAGCTGTTTTTT,TRBJ2-2,-,-,TRBV6-8
CSVGTEANEKLFF,TGCAGCGTTGGGACAGAAGCTAATGAAAAACTGTTTTTT,TRBJ1-4,-,few,TRBV29-1
CSVERGANYNEQFF,TGCAGCGTTGAAAGGGGAGCGAACTACAATGAGCAGTTCTTC,TRBJ2-1,-,once,TRBV29-1
CASSWGDNSNQPQHF,TGTGCCAGCAGTTGGGGGGACAATAGCAATCAGCCCCAGCATTTT,TRBJ1-5,-,-,TRBV6-8
CASSFPGGYQPQHF,TGTGCCAGCAGCTTCCCGGGTGGTTATCAGCCCCAGCATTTT,TRBJ1-5,-,-,TRBV11-3
CASSLPSGGHNEQFF,TGTGCCAGCAGTCTCCCTAGCGGGGGGCACAATGAGCAGTTCTTC,TRBJ2-1,TRBD2,few,TRBV6-8
CASSQGRAAFNEKLFF,TGTGCCAGCAGCCAAGGGCGGGCAGCCTTTAATGAAAAACTGTTTTTT,TRBJ1-4,-,-,TRBV7-7
CASSYSLRSGGSSHEQYF,TGTGCCAGCAGTTACTCCCTAAGGAGCGGGGGATCCAGCCACGAGCAGTACTTC,TRBJ2-7,TRBD2,-,TRBV6-8
CASTWDGSSYEQYF,TGTGCCAGCACCTGGGACGGGAGCTCCTACGAGCAGTACTTC,TRBJ2-7,-,-,TRBV11-3
CAWSAPRRGVRSQYF,TGTGCCTGGAGTGCACCTCGGCGCGGAGTTAGGTCCCAGTACTTC,TRBJ2-5,-,-,TRBV30
CASSDGVSGNTIYF,TGTGCCAGCAGTGATGGGGTCTCTGGAAACACCATATATTTT,TRBJ1-3,-,-,TRBV6-8
CASSYVGGEGEQYF,TGTGCCAGCAGTTACGTCGGGGGAGAGGGAGAGCAGTACTTC,TRBJ2-7,-,-,TRBV6-8
CASSLDGPLNTGELFF,TGCGCCAGCAGCTTGGACGGGCCCCTGAACACCGGGGAGCTGTTTTTT,TRBJ2-2,-,-,TRBV5-1
CSAGQGFITDTQYF,TGCAGCGCAGGACAGGGGTTTATCACAGATACGCAGTATTTT,TRBJ2-3,TRBD1,-,TRBV29-1
CASSPTGNLYEQYF,TGTGCCAGCAGCCCTACGGGGAATCTCTACGAGCAGTACTTC,TRBJ2-7,-,-,TRBV14
CASSLDTGSYEQYF,TGTGCCAGCTCGCTGGACACCGGCTCCTACGAGCAGTACTTC,TRBJ2-7,-,-,TRBV18
CASSITGHYGYTF,TGTGCCAGTAGTATTACAGGGCACTATGGCTACACCTTC,TRBJ1-2,-,medium-sized,TRBV19
CASSTGTDYEQYF,TGTGCCAGCTCAACCGGGACAGACTACGAGCAGTACTTC,TRBJ2-7,TRBD1,few,TRBV18
CASSPQGGGITGELFF,TGCGCCAGCAGCCCCCAAGGGGGCGGGATCACCGGGGAGCTGTTTTTT,TRBJ2-2,-,few,TRBV5-1
CASALGQGNSPLHF,TGTGCTAGTGCCTTGGGACAGGGTAATTCACCCCTCCACTTT,TRBJ1-6,TRBD1,-,TRBV12-5
CASSLTGENYGYTF,TGTGCCAGCAGTTTGACCGGGGAGAACTATGGCTACACCTTC,TRBJ1-2,-,-,TRBV28
CASSLRGGQRTDTQYF,TGTGCCAGCAGCTTACGAGGGGGACAGAGAACAGATACGCAGTATTTT,TRBJ2-3,TRBD1,-,TRBV11-3
CASSPARGTGLNTEAFF,TGTGCCAGCTCACCAGCCCGCGGGACAGGGCTTAACACTGAAGCTTTCTTT,TRBJ1-1,TRBD1,-,TRBV18
CASSYWGQQYF,TGTGCCAGCAGTTACTGGGGGCAGCAGTACTTC,TRBJ2-7,-,few,TRBV6-7
CASSYLLMNTEAFF,TGTGCCAGCAGTTATCTCCTGATGAACACTGAAGCTTTCTTT,TRBJ1-1,-,-,TRBV6-8
CASSPRTGTRNEQFF,TGTGCCAGCAGTCCGAGGACAGGGACAAGGAATGAGCAGTTCTTC,TRBJ2-1,TRBD1,few,TRBV6-8
CASSNRGQNTEAFF,TGTGCCAGCAGTAACAGGGGGCAGAACACTGAAGCTTTCTTT,TRBJ1-1,TRBD1,-,TRBV19
CASSPRTQETQYF,TGTGCCAGCAGTCCTCGGACGCAAGAGACCCAGTACTTC,TRBJ2-5,-,few,TRBV28
CAWRRDSGNTIYF,TGTGCCTGGAGACGAGACTCTGGAAACACCATATATTTT,TRBJ1-3,-,-,TRBV30
CASSPGVAGELFF,TGTGCCAGCAGTCCGGGAGTGGCCGGGGAGCTGTTTTTT,TRBJ2-2,-,few,TRBV6-8
CASSPPSTSYEQYF,TGTGCCAGCTCACCGCCTTCCACCTCGTACGAGCAGTACTTC,TRBJ2-7,-,few,TRBV18
CASKRADTQYF,TGTGCCAGCAAAAGGGCAGATACGCAGTATTTT,TRBJ2-3,-,-,TRBV6-4
CAWRRPPAGTDTQYF,TGTGCCTGGAGGCGACCTCCCGCCGGCACAGATACGCAGTATTTT,TRBJ2-3,-,-,TRBV30